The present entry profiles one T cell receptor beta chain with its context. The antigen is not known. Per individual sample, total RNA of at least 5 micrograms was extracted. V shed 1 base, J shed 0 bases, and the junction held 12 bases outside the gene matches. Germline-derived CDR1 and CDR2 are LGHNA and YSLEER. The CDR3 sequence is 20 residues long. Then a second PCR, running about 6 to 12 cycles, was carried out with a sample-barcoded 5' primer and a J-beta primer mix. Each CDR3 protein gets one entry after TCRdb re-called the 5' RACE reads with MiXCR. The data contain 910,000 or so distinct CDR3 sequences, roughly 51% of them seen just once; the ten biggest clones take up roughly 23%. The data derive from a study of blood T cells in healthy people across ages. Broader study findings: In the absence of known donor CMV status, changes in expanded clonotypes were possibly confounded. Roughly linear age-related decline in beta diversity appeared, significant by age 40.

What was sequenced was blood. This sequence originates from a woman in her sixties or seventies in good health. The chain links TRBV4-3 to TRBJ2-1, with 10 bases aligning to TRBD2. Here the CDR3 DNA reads TGCGCCAGCAGCCAAGCGGTCGGACTAGCGGCTCAGAGCTCCTACAATGAGCAGTTCTTC. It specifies CASSQAVGLAAQSSYNEQFF.